These 14 T cell receptor beta chains were sequenced from one sample in a study of blood T cell repertoires in COVID-19. Only in-frame clones appear in the TCRdb table, and some are missing; sequencing was by immunoSEQ multiplex PCR. The sample has more than 75,000 clones, roughly 85% seen once. The sequenced sample was peripheral blood. The receptors here all came from a man younger than 45 with acute or convalescent COVID-19.

The chain employs TRBV19 and TRBJ2-7, with 9 bases lining up with TRBD1. V shed 5 bases, J shed 2 bases, and the junction held 10 bases outside the gene matches. The length of the CDR3 is 16 residues. Germline loops: CDR1 LNHDA, CDR2 SQIVND (reference sequence). Here the CDR3 DNA reads TGTGCCAGTAGTCCGATCACCGGGACAGGGACCTACGAGCAGTACTTC. It codes for CASSPITGTGTYEQYF.

The chain carries TRBV28 and TRBJ1-1, with a weak D call TRBD1 (6 bases). This CDR3 has 11 residues. Germline CDR1 is MDHEN and CDR2 is SYDVKM. Trimming shortened V by 6 bases and J by 7 bases, and 9 bases separated the two germline ends. The CDR3 DNA reads TGTGCCAGCAGACGAGGGGGTGAAGCTTTCTTT. Amino acid sequence: CASRRGGEAFF. The full variable domain, with the rest looked up from reference TRBV28 and TRBJ1-1, is DVKVTQSSRYLVKRTGEKVFLECVQDMDHENMFWYRQDPGLGLRLIYFSYDVKMKEKGDIPEGYSVSREKKERFSLILESASTNQTSMYLCASRRGGEAFFGQGTRLTVV.

The chain joins TRBV21-1 to TRBJ2-7; TRBD1 reflects the table's D call only, with no check against the DNA. TRBV21-1 is a recognized pseudogene. This CDR3 is 15 amino acids long. CDR3 DNA sequence: TGTGCCAGCAGCAAACGGACAGGGAAGTTTTACGAGCAGTACTTC. Translating gives CASSKRTGKFYEQYF.

The chain couples TRBV19 to TRBJ2-3; 10 bases agree with TRBD1. This CDR3 spans 13 amino acids. The V gene end was trimmed by 9 bases and the J gene end by 6 bases; junction bases not matched to a gene: 6. Per germline, CDR1 LNHDA and CDR2 SQIVND (reference sequence). The CDR3 DNA sequence: TGTGCCAGCCGGGACAGGGGCGTGGATACGCAGTATTTT. As protein: CASRDRGVDTQYF.

The CDR3 spells CASSLFAPGQGYRYTF. DNA for the CDR3: TGTGCCAGCAGTTTATTTGCCCCGGGACAGGGATATAGGTACACCTTC. J is TRBJ1-2 and V is TRBV28; 9 nucleotides match TRBD1. The CDR3 is 16 residues long. With 1 base clipped from V and 11 bases from J, the junction kept 14 bases outside the gene matches. Looked up from germline, CDR1 is MDHEN and CDR2 is SYDVKM.

The chain has TRBV27 and TRBJ2-1, with D tentatively TRBD2 (7 bases). This CDR3 contains 16 residues. Germline lookup yields CDR1 MNHEY and CDR2 SMNVEV (reference sequence). V lost 6 bases and J 7 bases, leaving 22 bases between the germline ends. The CDR3 DNA follows: TGTGCCAGCAGCTCAGGGGTGCGGGAGAGTGGAAATGAGCAGTTCTTC. It specifies CASSSGVRESGNEQFF.

CDR3 nucleotides: TGTGCCAGTAGTGCTGGACAGGGTCAGAGCAATCAGCCCCAGCATTTT. Translation: CASSAGQGQSNQPQHF. V usage is TRBV19 and J usage is TRBJ1-5, with 8 bases identical to TRBD1. Germline CDR1 LNHDA, CDR2 SQIVND (reference sequence). The CDR3 length is 16 residues. Unmatched junction bases numbered 7, after V lost 5 bases and J lost 1 base.

V and J are TRBV7-2 and TRBJ1-3; TRBD1 is a possible D gene (5 bases). Between the trimmed V and J ends, which lost 1 base and 2 bases, there was a span of 18 bases. The CDR3 runs to 18 residues. The germline V gene has CDR1 SGHTA and CDR2 FQGNSA. CDR3 loop: CASSLDGARGYAGNTIYF. DNA of the CDR3: TGTGCCAGCAGCTTAGACGGTGCTAGGGGCTATGCTGGAAACACCATATATTTT.

The chain links TRBV5-6 to TRBJ2-4; weak D call: TRBD2 (5 bases). V was clipped by 5 bases and J by 4 bases, with 13 bases between them. Germline values: CDR1 SGHDT, CDR2 YYEEEE. The CDR3 length is 14 residues. The CDR3 DNA sequence: TGTGCCAGCAGGTCCCGGGGTATGAAAAACATTCAGTACTTC. This gives the protein CASRSRGMKNIQYF. The variable domain in full, completed from reference TRBV5-6 and TRBJ2-4, reads DAGVTQSPTHLIKTRGQQVTLRCSPKSGHDTVSWYQQALGQGPQFIFQYYEEEERQRGNFPDRFSGHQFPNYSSELNVNALLLGDSALYLCASRSRGMKNIQYFGAGTRLSVL.

The chain carries TRBV27 and TRBJ2-1; the D gene is possibly TRBD2 (6 bases). CDR3 size: 14 residues. Trimming took 3 bases from V and 5 from J, leaving 11 bases between them. In germline, CDR1 is MNHEY, CDR2 SMNVEV (reference sequence). As DNA, the CDR3 is TGTGCCAGCAGTTTCTGGTCGGGGGACAATGAGCAGTTCTTC. Translation gives CASSFWSGDNEQFF.

The rearrangement joins TRBV27 to TRBJ2-1; no clear D gene. The CDR3 has 14 residues. CDR1 is MNHEY and CDR2 is SMNVEV in the germline V gene (reference sequence). V was cut by 6 bases and J by 6 bases, with 15 bases left in between. CDR3 nucleotides: TGTGCCAGCAGAAACTCGCTGGGCCGCAATGAGCAGTTCTTC. Protein: CASRNSLGRNEQFF.

This chain links TRBV7-2 with TRBJ2-5, with D tentatively TRBD2 (5 bases). There are 16 residues in the CDR3. V was pared by 1 base and J by 1 base, with 13 bases between. The germline CDR1 and CDR2 sequences are SGHTA and FQGNSA. The CDR3 nucleotides are TGTGCCAGCAGCTTAGGCGTGGGAGTCCTCCAAGAGACCCAGTACTTC. Encoded protein: CASSLGVGVLQETQYF.

V usage is TRBV10-3 and J usage is TRBJ2-1; 10 bases line up with TRBD2. Unmatched junction bases numbered 7, after V lost 9 bases and J lost 8 bases. Germline CDR1 is ENHRY and CDR2 is SYGVKD. This CDR3 contains 13 residues. CDR3 amino acids: CAIPGAGGDEQFF. CDR3 DNA: TGTGCCATTCCCGGAGCGGGAGGGGATGAGCAGTTCTTC.

The chain employs TRBV5-6 and TRBJ2-7; D uncertain. V lost 5 bases, J lost 4 bases, and 10 bases lay in between. The CDR3 consists of 12 residues. The germline V gene has CDR1 SGHDT and CDR2 YYEEEE. This CDR3 is CASSNARYEQYF. The CDR3 DNA sequence: TGTGCCAGCAGTAACGCCCGGTACGAGCAGTACTTC.